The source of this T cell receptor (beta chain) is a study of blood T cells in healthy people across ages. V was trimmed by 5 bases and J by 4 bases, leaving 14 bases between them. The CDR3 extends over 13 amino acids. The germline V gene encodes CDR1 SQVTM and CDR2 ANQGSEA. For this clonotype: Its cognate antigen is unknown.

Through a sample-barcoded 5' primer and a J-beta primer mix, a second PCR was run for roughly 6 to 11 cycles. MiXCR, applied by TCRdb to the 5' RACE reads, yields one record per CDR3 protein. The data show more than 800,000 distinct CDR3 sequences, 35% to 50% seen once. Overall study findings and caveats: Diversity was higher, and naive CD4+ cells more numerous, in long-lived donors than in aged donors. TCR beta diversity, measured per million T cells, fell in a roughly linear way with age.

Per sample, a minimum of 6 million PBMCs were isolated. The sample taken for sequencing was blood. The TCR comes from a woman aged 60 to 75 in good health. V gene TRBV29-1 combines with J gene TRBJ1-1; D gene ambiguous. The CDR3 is CSVTRAGGTEAFF. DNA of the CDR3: TGCAGCGTTACCCGGGCAGGAGGCACTGAAGCTTTCTTT.